This TCR beta chain was retrieved from a study of blood T cell repertoires in COVID-19. Across the study: COVID-19 samples collected from the United States, Italy and Spain covered acute and convalescent phases. Sources were T cells, B-cell-depleted T cells, or PBMCs; the material itself was cDNA or gDNA.

Per the authors' pipeline: It was from reference gene primer amplification that nucleated cell counts were estimated. Libraries were prepared by immunoSEQ multiplex PCR; TCRdb keeps only in-frame clonotypes and omits some of them. V, J and clone size were drawn from that table, and D and trimming were deduced from the DNA. The sample lists 200,000 or so clones; more than 85% were seen once. The V and J ends lost 6 bases and 3 bases, in that order; junction bases with no gene match: 15. This CDR3 is built from 18 residues. CDR1 SGHNT and CDR2 YENEEA come from the germline V gene. The sequenced material came from peripheral blood. The receptor was derived from a man aged 70 or older with active or convalescent COVID-19. The chain employs TRBV11-3 and TRBJ2-3; 10 bases map to TRBD1. The CDR3 here is CASSPGTGADLNTDTQYF. CDR3 nucleotides: TGTGCCAGCAGTCCCGGGACAGGGGCAGACCTCAATACAGATACGCAGTATTTT.